This TCR beta chain was identified in a study of T cells expressing NK-cell markers. TCRdb re-called the 5' RACE reads; every CDR3 protein appears as one record, without DNA. The sample includes around 550,000 distinct CDR3 sequences. CDR1 and CDR2 (germline): LNHNV, YYDKDF (reference sequence). The CDR3 is 14 residues long. The receptor comes from a man aged 18 to 30 in good health. Sequenced sample: blood T cells: a sorted CD56 or NKG2C T cell subset, CD4+ or CD8+ T cells, or bulk PBMC T cells (not recorded which). The V gene is TRBV15, the J gene TRBJ2-3; no DNA is available, so the TRBD1 call from TCRdb remains unchecked. The CDR3 sequence is CATTDRGYTDTQYF.